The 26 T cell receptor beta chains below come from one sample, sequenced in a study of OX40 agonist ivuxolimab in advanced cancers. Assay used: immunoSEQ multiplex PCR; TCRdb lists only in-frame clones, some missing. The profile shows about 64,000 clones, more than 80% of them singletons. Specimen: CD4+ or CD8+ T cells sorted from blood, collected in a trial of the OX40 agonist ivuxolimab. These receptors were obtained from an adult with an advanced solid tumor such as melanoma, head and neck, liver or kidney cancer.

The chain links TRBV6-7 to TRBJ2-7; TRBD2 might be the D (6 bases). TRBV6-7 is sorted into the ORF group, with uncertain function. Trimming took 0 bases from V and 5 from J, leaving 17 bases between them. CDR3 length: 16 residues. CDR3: CASSYSDWTSGDEQYF. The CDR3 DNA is TGTGCCAGCAGTTACTCCGATTGGACATCGGGGGACGAGCAGTACTTC.

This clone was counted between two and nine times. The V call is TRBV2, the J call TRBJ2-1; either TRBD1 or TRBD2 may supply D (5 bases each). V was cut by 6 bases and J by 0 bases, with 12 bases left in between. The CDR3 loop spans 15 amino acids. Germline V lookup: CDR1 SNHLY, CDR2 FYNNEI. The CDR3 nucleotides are TGTGCCAGCAGGAGGGACGGTAGCTCCTACAATGAGCAGTTCTTC. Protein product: CASRRDGSSYNEQFF. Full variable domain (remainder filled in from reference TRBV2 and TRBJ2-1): EPEVTQTPSHQVTQMGQEVILRCVPISNHLYFYWYRQILGQKVEFLVSFYNNEISEKSEIFDDQFSVERPDGSNFTLKIRSTKLEDSAMYFCASRRDGSSYNEQFFGPGTRLTVL.

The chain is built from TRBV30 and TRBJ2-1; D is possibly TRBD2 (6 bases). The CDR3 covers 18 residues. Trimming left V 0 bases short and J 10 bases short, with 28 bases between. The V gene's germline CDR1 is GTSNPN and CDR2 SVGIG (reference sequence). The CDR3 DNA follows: TGTGCCTGGAGTGTACTTCGGAGTGTGTCTAGGAGGGGCCCGGAGCAGTTCTTC. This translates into CAWSVLRSVSRRGPEQFF.

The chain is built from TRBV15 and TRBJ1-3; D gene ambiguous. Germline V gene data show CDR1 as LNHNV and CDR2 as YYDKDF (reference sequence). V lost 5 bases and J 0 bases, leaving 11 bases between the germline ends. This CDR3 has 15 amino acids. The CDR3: CATSRIIDSGNTIYF. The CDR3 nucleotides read TGTGCCACCAGCCGTATTATAGACTCTGGAAACACCATATATTTT.

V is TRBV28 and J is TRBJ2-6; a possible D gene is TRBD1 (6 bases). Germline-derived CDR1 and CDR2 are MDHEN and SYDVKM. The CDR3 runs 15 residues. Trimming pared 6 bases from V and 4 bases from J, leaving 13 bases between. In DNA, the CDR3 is TGTGCCAGCAGCCTCCAGGGGACCGGGGCCAACGTCCTGACTTTC. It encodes CASSLQGTGANVLTF.

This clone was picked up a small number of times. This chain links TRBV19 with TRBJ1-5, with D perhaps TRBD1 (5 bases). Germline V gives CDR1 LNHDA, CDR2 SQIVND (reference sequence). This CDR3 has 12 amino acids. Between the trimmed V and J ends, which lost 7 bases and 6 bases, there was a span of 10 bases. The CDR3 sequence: CASKVGAQPQHF. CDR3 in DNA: TGTGCCAGTAAAGTAGGGGCTCAGCCCCAGCATTTT.

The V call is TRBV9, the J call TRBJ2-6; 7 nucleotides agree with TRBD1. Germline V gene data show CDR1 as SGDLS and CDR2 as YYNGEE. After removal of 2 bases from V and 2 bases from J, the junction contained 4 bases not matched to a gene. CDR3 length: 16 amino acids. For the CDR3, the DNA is TGTGCCAGCAGCGTCCGACAGGGAGCTGGGGCCAACGTCCTGACTTTC. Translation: CASSVRQGAGANVLTF.

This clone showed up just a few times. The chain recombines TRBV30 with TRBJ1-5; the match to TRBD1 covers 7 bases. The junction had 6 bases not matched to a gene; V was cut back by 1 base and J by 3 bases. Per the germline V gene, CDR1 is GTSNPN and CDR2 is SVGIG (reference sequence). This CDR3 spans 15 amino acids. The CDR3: CAWSALTGYNQPQHF. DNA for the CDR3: TGTGCCTGGAGTGCCCTGACAGGGTACAATCAGCCCCAGCATTTT.

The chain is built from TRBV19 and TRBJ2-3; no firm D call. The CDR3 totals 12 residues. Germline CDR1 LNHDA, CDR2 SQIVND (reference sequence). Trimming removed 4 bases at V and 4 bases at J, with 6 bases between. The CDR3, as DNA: TGTGCCAGTAGTAGATTCTCAGATACGCAGTATTTT. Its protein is CASSRFSDTQYF.

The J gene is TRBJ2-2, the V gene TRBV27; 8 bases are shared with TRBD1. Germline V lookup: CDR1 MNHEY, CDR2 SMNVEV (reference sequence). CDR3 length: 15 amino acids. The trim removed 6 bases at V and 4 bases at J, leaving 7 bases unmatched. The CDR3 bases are TGTGCCAGCAGAGTAGGACAGGGTGGCACCGGGGAGCTGTTTTTT. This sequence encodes CASRVGQGGTGELFF.

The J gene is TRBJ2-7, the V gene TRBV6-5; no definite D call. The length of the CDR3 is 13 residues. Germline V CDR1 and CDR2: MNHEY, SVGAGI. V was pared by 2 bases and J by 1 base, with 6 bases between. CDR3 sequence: CASSYAASYEQYF. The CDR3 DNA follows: TGTGCCAGCAGTTACGCGGCTTCCTACGAGCAGTACTTC.

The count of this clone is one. The CDR3 DNA sequence: TGTGCCAGCAATCCGGGACAGCTAAATGAAAAACTGTTTTTT. Its protein is CASNPGQLNEKLFF. This chain connects TRBV28 to TRBJ1-4; 7 positions match TRBD1. Per the germline V gene, CDR1 is MDHEN and CDR2 is SYDVKM. Unmatched junction bases numbered 7, after V lost 7 bases and J lost 5 bases. This CDR3 is built from 14 residues.

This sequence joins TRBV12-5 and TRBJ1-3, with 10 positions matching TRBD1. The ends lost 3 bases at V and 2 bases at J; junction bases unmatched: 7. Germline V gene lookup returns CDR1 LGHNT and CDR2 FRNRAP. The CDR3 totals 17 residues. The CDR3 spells CASGFGDRGFAGNTIYF. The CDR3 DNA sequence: TGTGCTAGTGGTTTCGGGGACAGGGGATTCGCTGGAAACACCATATATTTT.

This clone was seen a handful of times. CDR3 in amino acids: CASSLLRGQGRTGELFF. Written as DNA, the CDR3 is TGTGCCAGCAGCTTACTCCGGGGACAGGGGAGAACCGGGGAGCTGTTTTTT. The chain is built from TRBV11-2 and TRBJ2-2; 10 bases align to TRBD1. This CDR3 has 17 residues. CDR1 is SGHAT and CDR2 is FQNNGV in the germline V gene. Losses at the gene ends were 2 bases for V and 5 bases for J; bases not matched to a gene: 8.

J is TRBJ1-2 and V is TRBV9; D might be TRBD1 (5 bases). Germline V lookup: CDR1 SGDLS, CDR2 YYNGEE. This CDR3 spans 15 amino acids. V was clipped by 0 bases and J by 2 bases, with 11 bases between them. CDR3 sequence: CASSVVPGSNYGYTF. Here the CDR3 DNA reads TGTGCCAGCAGCGTAGTGCCAGGGTCGAACTATGGCTACACCTTC.

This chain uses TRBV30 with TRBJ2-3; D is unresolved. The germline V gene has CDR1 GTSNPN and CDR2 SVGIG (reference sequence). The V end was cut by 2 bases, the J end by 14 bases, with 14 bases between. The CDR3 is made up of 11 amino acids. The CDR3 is CAWSRTNLRYF. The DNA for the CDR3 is TGTGCCTGGAGTAGGACCAACCTACGGTATTTT.

CDR3 sequence (DNA): TGTGCCAGCAGTTCACCCGCAACTGCCTATGGCTACACCTTC. Its protein product is CASSSPATAYGYTF. The chain carries TRBV28 and TRBJ1-2; unclear D gene. The germline CDR1 and CDR2 sequences are MDHEN and SYDVKM. The CDR3 covers 14 residues. Trimming pared 4 bases from V and 4 bases from J, leaving 13 bases between.

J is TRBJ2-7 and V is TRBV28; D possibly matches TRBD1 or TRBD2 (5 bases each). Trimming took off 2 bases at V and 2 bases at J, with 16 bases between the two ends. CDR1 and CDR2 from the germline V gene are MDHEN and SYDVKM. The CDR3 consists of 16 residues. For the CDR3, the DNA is TGTGCCAGCAGTTTAATTGGGGGTGCCGGGACCTACGAGCAGTACTTC. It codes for CASSLIGGAGTYEQYF.

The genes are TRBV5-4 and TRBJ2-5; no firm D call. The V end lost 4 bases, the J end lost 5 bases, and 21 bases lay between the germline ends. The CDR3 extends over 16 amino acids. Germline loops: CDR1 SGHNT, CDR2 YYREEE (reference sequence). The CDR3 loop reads CASSIPTAGPGETQYF. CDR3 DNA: TGTGCCAGCAGCATCCCGACCGCCGGCCCCGGGGAGACCCAGTACTTC.

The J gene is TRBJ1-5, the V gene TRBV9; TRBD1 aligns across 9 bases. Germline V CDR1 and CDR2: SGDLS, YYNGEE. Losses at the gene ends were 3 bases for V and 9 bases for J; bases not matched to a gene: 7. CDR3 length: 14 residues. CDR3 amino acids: CASSATGGLGPQHF. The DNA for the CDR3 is TGTGCCAGCAGCGCGACAGGGGGTTTAGGGCCCCAGCATTTT.

Here the CDR3 DNA reads TGTGCCAGCAGTTTTCTTTGGAGGGGTCTGGGGGAGCAGTACTTC. Translating gives CASSFLWRGLGEQYF. The chain combines TRBV28 with TRBJ2-7, with D perhaps matching TRBD2 (6 bases). The CDR3 runs to 15 residues. V shed 3 bases and J shed 7 bases, with 19 bases lying between them. Looked up from germline, CDR1 is MDHEN and CDR2 is SYDVKM.

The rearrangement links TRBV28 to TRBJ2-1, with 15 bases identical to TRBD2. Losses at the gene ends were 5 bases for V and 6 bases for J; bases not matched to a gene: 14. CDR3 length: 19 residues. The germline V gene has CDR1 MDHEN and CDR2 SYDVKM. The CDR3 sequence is CASSARVFMGLAGGNEQFF. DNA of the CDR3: TGTGCCAGCAGTGCGAGGGTGTTTATGGGACTAGCGGGAGGCAATGAGCAGTTCTTC.

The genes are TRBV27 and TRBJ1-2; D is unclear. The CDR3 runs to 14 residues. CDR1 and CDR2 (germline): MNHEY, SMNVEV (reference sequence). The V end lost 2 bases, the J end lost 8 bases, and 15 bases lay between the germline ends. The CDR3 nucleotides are TGTGCCAGCAGTTTAGGTGCGGCCGCGGGGGGCTACACCTTC. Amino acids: CASSLGAAAGGYTF.

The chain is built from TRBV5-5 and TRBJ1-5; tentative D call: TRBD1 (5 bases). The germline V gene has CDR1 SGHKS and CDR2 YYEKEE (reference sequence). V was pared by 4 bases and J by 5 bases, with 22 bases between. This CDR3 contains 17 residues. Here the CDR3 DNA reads TGTGCCAGCAGCAAGAACCTAAGAGGGACGGGGGATCAGCCCCAGCATTTT. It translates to CASSKNLRGTGDQPQHF.

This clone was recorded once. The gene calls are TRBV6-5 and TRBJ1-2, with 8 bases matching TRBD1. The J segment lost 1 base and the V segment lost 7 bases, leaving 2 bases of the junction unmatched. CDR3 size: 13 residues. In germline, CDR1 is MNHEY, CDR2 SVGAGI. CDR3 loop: CASKGQDNYGYTF. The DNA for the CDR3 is TGTGCCAGCAAGGGACAGGATAACTATGGCTACACCTTC.

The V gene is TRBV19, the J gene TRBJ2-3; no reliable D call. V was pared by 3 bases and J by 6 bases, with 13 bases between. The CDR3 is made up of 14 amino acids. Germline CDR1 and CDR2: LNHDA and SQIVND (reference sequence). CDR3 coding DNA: TGTGCCAGTAGTATCTCACCCTGGGCGGATACGCAGTATTTT. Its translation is CASSISPWADTQYF.